These 11 T cell receptor beta chains came from one sample sequenced in a study of CD8+ T cells in alopecia areata. Peripheral blood and lesional scalp punch biopsies were taken from alopecia areata patients. Extracted from the samples, RNA was reverse transcribed into cDNA to serve as the sequencing template. The protocol was immunoSEQ multiplex PCR, while the TCRdb copy is restricted to in-frame clones and leaves out a portion. The table records about 12,000 clones, roughly 55% of them present only once. The specimen sequenced was skin. The source of these receptors is a human donor with alopecia areata.

The chain is built from TRBV7-3 and TRBJ1-2; TRBD1 might be the D (5 bases). This CDR3 has 14 residues. Germline V gene sequence: CDR1 SGHTA, CDR2 FQGTGA. V lost 4 bases and J 7 bases, leaving 16 bases between the germline ends. The CDR3: CASSSPQEPGGYTF. CDR3 nucleotides: TGTGCCAGCAGCTCCCCACAGGAGCCGGGTGGCTACACCTTC. The entire variable domain, with the rest obtained from reference TRBV7-3 and TRBJ1-2, is as follows: GAGVSQTPSNKVTEKGKYVELRCDPISGHTALYWYRQSLGQGPEFLIYFQGTGAADDSGLPNDRFFAVRPEGSVSTLKIQRTERGDSAVYLCASSSPQEPGGYTFGSGTRLTVV.

DNA for the CDR3: TGTGCCAGCAGTTTAGTTGGGACAGGGACCTACGAGCAGTACTTC. This codes for CASSLVGTGTYEQYF. The chain uses TRBV27 and TRBJ2-7; 9 bases fit TRBD1. Germline CDR1 MNHEY, CDR2 SMNVEV (reference sequence). The trim removed 2 bases at V and 2 bases at J, leaving 4 bases unmatched. This CDR3 is 15 amino acids long.

The chain joins TRBV7-2 to TRBJ2-7; possible D gene TRBD2, 6 bases. The CDR3 runs 18 residues. V dropped 5 bases and J dropped 0 bases, with 23 bases sitting between them. Germline CDR1 SGHTA, CDR2 FQGNSA. The CDR3 nucleotides read TGTGCCAGCAGCCAGAGAACCGCACTAGCTACCCTCTCCTACGAGCAGTACTTC. Translation: CASSQRTALATLSYEQYF.

The CDR3 reads CASRSGSYNEQFF. DNA of the CDR3: TGTGCCAGCAGAAGCGGGAGCTACAATGAGCAGTTCTTC. The V and J genes are TRBV2 and TRBJ2-1; 8 nucleotides agree with TRBD2. Per the germline V gene, CDR1 is SNHLY and CDR2 is FYNNEI. Germline trimming cut 6 bases from V and 3 bases from J; bases unmatched to any gene: 1. This CDR3 is built from 13 residues.

There are a few counts of this clone. The J gene is TRBJ1-1, the V gene TRBV6-6; D remains unclear. The CDR3 is 16 residues long. Trimming cost V 0 bases and J 1 base, with 12 bases left between them. Germline CDR1 reads MNHNY; CDR2 reads SVGAGI (reference sequence). In DNA form, the CDR3 reads TGTGCCAGCAGTTACTCCTTGACATCACCGAACACTGAAGCTTTCTTT. This translates into CASSYSLTSPNTEAFF.

The rearrangement links TRBV5-1 to TRBJ2-7, with unresolved D. V lost 0 bases and J lost 3, with 16 bases in between. CDR1 and CDR2 (germline): SGHRS, YFSETQ. This CDR3 is built from 16 residues. For the CDR3, the DNA is TGCGCCAGCAGCTTGGGACATAGCCACCCTAACTACGAGCAGTACTTC. This translates into CASSLGHSHPNYEQYF.

This clone was counted a few times. This chain connects TRBV5-1 to TRBJ2-3; 11 nucleotides agree with TRBD2. The CDR3 length is 19 residues. J gave up 0 bases and V 2 bases, and 11 bases lay outside the gene matches. Germline V gives CDR1 SGHRS, CDR2 YFSETQ. The CDR3 spells CASSLLAGGRTPSTDTQYF. The CDR3 DNA reads as TGCGCCAGCAGCTTATTAGCGGGAGGGAGGACGCCTAGCACAGATACGCAGTATTTT.

The rearrangement links TRBV9 to TRBJ1-6, with D possibly matching TRBD1 (6 bases). V was clipped by 2 bases and J by 10 bases, with 13 bases between them. The CDR3 loop spans 14 amino acids. Germline V gives CDR1 SGDLS, CDR2 YYNGEE. The CDR3 DNA is TGTGCCAGCAGCGTTACGGCAGGGGACTCACCCCTCCACTTT. This codes for CASSVTAGDSPLHF.

The J gene is TRBJ2-3, the V gene TRBV6-1; 7 nucleotides agree with TRBD2. CDR3 length: 13 residues. Germline V gene sequence: CDR1 MNHNS, CDR2 SASEGT. V lost 7 bases and J lost 2; bases outside the gene matches: 3. As DNA, the CDR3 is TGTGCCAGCAAGCTAGCGGCCACAGATACGCAGTATTTT. Translating it yields CASKLAATDTQYF.

This clone was picked up a small number of times. The chain joins TRBV7-9 to TRBJ2-3; D is unresolved. This CDR3 spans 12 amino acids. CDR1 and CDR2 (germline): SEHNR, FQNEAQ (reference sequence). Trimming left V 4 bases short and J 4 bases short, with 6 bases between. This CDR3 is CASSSPADTQYF. CDR3 sequence (DNA): TGTGCCAGCAGCTCTCCGGCAGATACGCAGTATTTT.

The chain couples TRBV7-3 to TRBJ1-1; unclear D gene. CDR3 length: 13 residues. The germline V and J ends were trimmed by 5 bases and 0 bases, with 7 bases remaining between them. Germline CDR1 is SGHTA and CDR2 is FQGTGA. In DNA, the CDR3 is TGTGCCAGCAGCCCTCAAATGAACACTGAAGCTTTCTTT. Its protein is CASSPQMNTEAFF.